Each of the 3 T cell receptor beta chains below was sequenced from the same sample in a study of cytomegalovirus exposure and HLA in healthy donors. Sequencing used immunoSEQ multiplex PCR; TCRdb keeps in-frame clones, though not all of them. The sample holds about 74,000 clones, 85% to 95% seen once. Specimen: PBMCs. The receptors were sampled from a man between 18 and 29 years old in good health and CMV-seropositive.

Here the CDR3 reads CSVKAGGEYGYTF. DNA of the CDR3: TGCAGCGTGAAGGCAGGGGGCGAGTATGGCTACACCTTC. The rearrangement links TRBV29-1 to TRBJ1-2, with TRBD1 matching over 8 bases. Germline assignment: CDR1 SQVTM and CDR2 ANQGSEA. With V trimmed by 6 bases and J by 5 bases, 8 bases remained unmatched. This CDR3 is 13 amino acids long.

This clone was observed a single time. The chain links TRBV7-9 to TRBJ2-1; 10 bases match TRBD2. Unmatched junction bases numbered 2, after V lost 3 bases and J lost 3 bases. This CDR3 has 15 amino acids. Per the germline V gene, CDR1 is SEHNR and CDR2 is FQNEAQ (reference sequence). The CDR3 reads CASSFGLADYNEQFF. CDR3 in DNA: TGTGCCAGCAGCTTCGGACTAGCGGACTACAATGAGCAGTTCTTC.

This chain joins TRBV9 and TRBJ2-1; TRBD2 is a possible D gene (6 bases). The CDR3 is 14 amino acids. Per the germline V gene, CDR1 is SGDLS and CDR2 is YYNGEE. V lost 5 bases and J lost 0, with 9 bases in between. The CDR3 sequence: CASSRDFSYNEQFF. CDR3 nucleotide sequence: TGTGCCAGCAGTCGGGACTTCTCCTACAATGAGCAGTTCTTC.